Here is one T cell receptor beta chain with its context. The antigen is unknown. The data are from a study of T cell responses to AZD1222 COVID-19 vaccine. Regarding the study as a whole: A reported finding is that nearly half of spike-specific TCRs target unmutated variant regions.

Generated by immunoSEQ multiplex PCR, the TCRdb table keeps only in-frame clones and is missing some. The sample lists 95,000 to 150,000 clones, about nine tenths occurring once. The study pooled second doses at about 4 or about 12 weeks. The receptor comes from an adult who received the AZD1222 COVID-19 vaccine. This specimen consisted of peripheral blood, obtained 28 days after the second AZD1222 dose.

CDR3 amino acids: CASSHEWTANYGYTF. DNA for the CDR3: TGCGCCAGCAGCCATGAATGGACAGCGAACTATGGCTACACCTTC. This chain links TRBV4-1 with TRBJ1-2; D is possibly TRBD1 (6 bases). From germline, CDR1 is MGHRA and CDR2 YSYEKL. The CDR3 is 15 amino acids. V dropped 3 bases and J dropped 2 bases, with 13 bases sitting between them.